This T cell receptor beta chain was observed in a study of OX40 agonist ivuxolimab in advanced cancers. V shed 0 bases and J shed 2 bases, with 5 bases lying between them. The CDR3 runs to 14 residues. Germline CDR1 reads SGHRS; CDR2 reads YFSETQ. TCRdb keeps only in-frame clones here, not all; method: immunoSEQ multiplex PCR. The sample lists some 66,000 clones; 77% were seen once. The sample was CD4+ or CD8+ T cells sorted from blood, taken in a trial of the OX40 agonist ivuxolimab. This chain links TRBV5-1 with TRBJ2-2, with D hard to call. This clonotype was sampled from an adult with an advanced solid tumor such as melanoma, head and neck, liver or kidney cancer. CDR3 in DNA: TGCGCCAGCAGCTTGGACAGAAACACCGGGGAGCTGTTTTTT. Protein product: CASSLDRNTGELFF.